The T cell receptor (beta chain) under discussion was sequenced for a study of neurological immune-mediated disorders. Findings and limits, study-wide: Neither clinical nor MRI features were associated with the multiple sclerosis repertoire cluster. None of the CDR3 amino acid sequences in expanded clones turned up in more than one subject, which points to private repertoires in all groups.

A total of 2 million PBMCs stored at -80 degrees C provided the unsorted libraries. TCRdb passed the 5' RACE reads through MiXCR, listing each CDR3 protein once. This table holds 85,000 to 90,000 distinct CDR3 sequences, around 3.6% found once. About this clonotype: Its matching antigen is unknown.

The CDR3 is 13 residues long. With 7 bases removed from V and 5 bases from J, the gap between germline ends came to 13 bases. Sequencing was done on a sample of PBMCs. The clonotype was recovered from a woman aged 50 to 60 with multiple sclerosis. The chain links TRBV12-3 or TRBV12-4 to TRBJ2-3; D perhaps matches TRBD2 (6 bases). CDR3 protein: CASTGGRGDTQYF. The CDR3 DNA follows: TGTGCCAGCACCGGAGGGCGAGGAGATACGCAGTATTTT.